A single sample gave rise to the 24 T cell receptor beta chains below, sequenced in a study of lymphopenia after photon versus proton radiotherapy. Profiling relied on immunoSEQ multiplex PCR, and the TCRdb table lists in-frame clones only, not all of them. The sample shows 15,000 to 20,000 clones, more than 85% of them seen only once. Sequencing used peripheral blood, obtained from a patient treated with proton-based radiotherapy. These receptor sequences come from an older woman with cholangiocarcinoma. Some clones in this sample may be carry-over from other donors' samples.

On this clone itself: At one boundary the junction diverges from the germline segment, which might be a read error. This chain connects TRBV5-4 to TRBJ2-7; D perhaps matches TRBD2 (6 bases). The CDR3 runs 12 residues. In germline, CDR1 is SGHNT, CDR2 YYREEE (reference sequence). The CDR3 bases are TGTGCCAGCAGCTTCGACCTTCTCTGGGAGGACTTC. Translated, it gives CASSFDLLWEDF.

The chain recombines TRBV21-1 with TRBJ2-1; the D call TRBD2 from the table was never checked on the DNA. TRBV21-1 is termed a pseudogene. This CDR3 has 15 residues. The CDR3 nucleotides read TGTGCCAGCAGCAAATCGGGTTCCCCCTACAATGAGCAGTTCTTC. Amino acid sequence: CASSKSGSPYNEQFF.

This chain connects TRBV9 to TRBJ1-6, with 9 nucleotides matching TRBD1. The junction had 9 bases not matched to a gene; V was cut back by 4 bases and J by 10 bases. The CDR3 contains 15 residues. From germline, CDR1 is SGDLS and CDR2 YYNGEE. CDR3 in amino acids: CASSNTGTGRSPLHF. The CDR3, as DNA: TGTGCCAGCAGCAACACCGGGACAGGGCGGTCACCCCTCCACTTT.

This clone was detected once. The genes are TRBV20-1 and TRBJ2-3; D is possibly TRBD1 (5 bases). The CDR3 totals 10 residues. Trimming took 5 bases from V and 12 from J, leaving 12 bases between them. The germline CDR1 and CDR2 sequences are DFQATT and SNEGSKA (reference sequence). CDR3 bases: TGCAGTGCTGGGGCCGCACGACAGTATTTT. Its translation is CSAGAARQYF.

The CDR3 here is CASSLRGNNPQFF. The CDR3 DNA sequence: TGTGCCAGCAGTTTAAGGGGGAACAACCCACAGTTCTTC. The chain employs TRBV27 and TRBJ2-1; possible D gene TRBD1, 6 bases. The CDR3 spans 13 residues. From germline, CDR1 is MNHEY and CDR2 SMNVEV (reference sequence). V lost 2 bases and J lost 13, with 15 bases in between.

V gene TRBV7-9 combines with J gene TRBJ1-1; D is unclear. Trimming removed 0 bases at V and 3 bases at J, with 8 bases between. Germline V gene lookup returns CDR1 SEHNR and CDR2 FQNEAQ (reference sequence). The CDR3 is made up of 14 amino acids. CDR3 sequence (DNA): TGTGCCAGCAGCTTAGCGGGGAGCCACACTGAAGCTTTCTTT. It translates to CASSLAGSHTEAFF.

This clone was recorded only once. The chain joins TRBV7-2 to TRBJ1-3, with a possible D match to TRBD1 (5 bases). The germline CDR1 and CDR2 sequences are SGHTA and FQGNSA. V was trimmed by 4 bases and J by 7 bases, leaving 17 bases between them. The CDR3 loop spans 15 amino acids. This CDR3 reads CASSSRDGVSNTIYF. The CDR3 nucleotides are TGTGCCAGCAGCTCCCGGGACGGGGTTTCGAACACCATATATTTT.

The chain has TRBV6-4 and TRBJ2-5; 9 bases map to TRBD2. The junction had 4 bases not matched to a gene; V was cut back by 5 bases and J by 0 bases. The CDR3 length is 15 residues. Germline-derived CDR1 and CDR2 are MRHNA and SNTAGT. This CDR3 reads CASSRIAGDQETQYF. CDR3 in DNA: TGTGCCAGCAGTCGAATAGCGGGGGACCAAGAGACCCAGTACTTC.

Only one count was recorded for this clone. The chain uses TRBV7-3 and TRBJ2-2; TRBD2 matches 9 bases. Germline V lookup: CDR1 SGHTA, CDR2 FQGTGA. There are 16 residues in the CDR3. The J segment lost 0 bases and the V segment lost 5 bases, leaving 4 bases of the junction unmatched. CDR3 sequence: CASSPRGGTNTGELFF. The CDR3 DNA follows: TGTGCCAGCAGCCCGCGGGGGGGTACGAACACCGGGGAGCTGTTTTTT.

The J gene is TRBJ2-7, the V gene TRBV7-2; D perhaps matches TRBD1 (5 bases). The CDR3 loop spans 12 amino acids. Trimming removed 5 bases at V and 6 bases at J, with 11 bases between. Germline lookup yields CDR1 SGHTA and CDR2 FQGNSA. CDR3 nucleotides: TGTGCCAGCAGCCCCCGACAGAGCGAGCAGTACTTC. Translating it yields CASSPRQSEQYF.

This chain joins TRBV27 and TRBJ1-6; tentative D call: TRBD1 (5 bases). V lost 6 bases and J lost 10, with 16 bases in between. CDR3 length: 14 residues. CDR1 is MNHEY and CDR2 is SMNVEV in the germline V gene (reference sequence). DNA of the CDR3: TGTGCCAGCAGCCAAGGAGGGGTGCGGTCACCCCTCCACTTT. Translated: CASSQGGVRSPLHF.

The rearrangement joins TRBV11-2 to TRBJ1-1; unclear D gene. Germline-derived CDR1 and CDR2 are SGHAT and FQNNGV. Trimming shortened V by 1 base and J by 1 base, and 4 bases separated the two germline ends. CDR3 size: 13 residues. CDR3 residues: CASSLGRNTEAFF. In DNA form, the CDR3 reads TGTGCCAGCAGCTTAGGGCGGAACACTGAAGCTTTCTTT.

The chain links TRBV7-2 to TRBJ1-1; a possible D gene is TRBD1 (6 bases). Germline V CDR1 and CDR2: SGHTA, FQGNSA. The ends were cut back, 5 bases at V and 1 base at J, with 8 bases in the middle. CDR3 size: 13 residues. CDR3 in amino acids: CASSGQRNTEAFF. The CDR3 DNA reads TGTGCCAGCAGCGGACAGAGGAACACTGAAGCTTTCTTT.

The sample holds one count of this clone. J is TRBJ2-2 and V is TRBV5-1, with 8 bases that match TRBD1. V lost 4 bases and J lost 6; bases outside the gene matches: 5. This CDR3 spans 14 amino acids. Germline values: CDR1 SGHRS, CDR2 YFSETQ. Here the CDR3 DNA reads TGCGCCAGCAGCAACCGGACAGGGTCCGGGGAGCTGTTTTTT. Its protein is CASSNRTGSGELFF.

The chain carries TRBV10-3 and TRBJ2-1; TRBD2 aligns across 13 bases. The CDR3 totals 16 residues. Germline values: CDR1 ENHRY, CDR2 SYGVKD. V shed 6 bases and J 0 bases; nucleotides not matched to a gene: 2. CDR3 in DNA: TGTGCCATCAGGGGGACTAGCGGGGTCTCCTACAATGAGCAGTTCTTC. Translated: CAIRGTSGVSYNEQFF.

This chain links TRBV5-4 with TRBJ1-2, with 9 bases that match TRBD1. The trim removed 1 base at V and 2 bases at J, leaving 9 bases unmatched. CDR3 size: 17 residues. Germline V gene sequence: CDR1 SGHNT, CDR2 YYREEE (reference sequence). CDR3 residues: CASSLIGQGIFNYGYTF. In nucleotides, the CDR3 is TGTGCCAGCAGCTTGATAGGACAGGGGATCTTCAACTATGGCTACACCTTC.

The gene calls are TRBV29-1 and TRBJ1-2; D is unresolved. Trimming left V 7 bases short and J 4 bases short, with 13 bases between. From germline, CDR1 is SQVTM and CDR2 ANQGSEA. The CDR3 has 12 residues. CDR3 nucleotides: TGCAGCGCATTGAACTTAGGCTATGGCTACACCTTC. This translates into CSALNLGYGYTF.

In nucleotides, the CDR3 is TGTGCCACCACCTTAAACACTGAAGCTTTCTTT. Protein product: CATTLNTEAFF. The chain employs TRBV19 and TRBJ1-1; no clear D gene. The CDR3 has 11 residues. V dropped 10 bases and J dropped 2 bases, with 8 bases sitting between them. The germline CDR1 and CDR2 sequences are LNHDA and SQIVND (reference sequence). Combining the CDR3 with reference TRBV19 and TRBJ1-1 gives the whole variable domain DGGITQSPKYLFRKEGQNVTLSCEQNLNHDAMYWYRQDPGQGLRLIYYSQIVNDFQKGDIAEGYSVSREKKESFPLTVTSAQKNPTAFYLCATTLNTEAFFGQGTRLTVV.

The chain couples TRBV27 to TRBJ1-5; 7 bases map to TRBD1. J lost 4 bases, V lost 8 bases, and 8 bases had no gene match. Germline CDR1 MNHEY, CDR2 SMNVEV (reference sequence). This CDR3 comprises 14 residues. The chain's CDR3 is CASGDSLSNQPQHF. CDR3 DNA: TGTGCCAGCGGGGACAGCCTAAGTAATCAGCCCCAGCATTTT.

The chain has TRBV6-5 and TRBJ2-5; 11 nucleotides line up with TRBD2. This CDR3 has 14 residues. Germline V lookup: CDR1 MNHEY, CDR2 SVGAGI. V lost 4 bases to trimming and J lost 5 bases; unmatched junction nucleotides: 3. CDR3 DNA: TGTGCCAGCAGTTTTAGCGGGAGGGTGGAGACCCAGTACTTC. Its protein product is CASSFSGRVETQYF.

The chain employs TRBV9 and TRBJ1-2, with TRBD1 matching over 8 bases. The junction had 16 bases not matched to a gene; V was cut back by 3 bases and J by 9 bases. The CDR3 has 16 amino acids. CDR1 is SGDLS, CDR2 YYNGEE, per germline. CDR3 in amino acids: CASSDPFIYNRGSYTF. CDR3 DNA: TGTGCCAGCAGCGACCCCTTCATCTATAACAGGGGGAGCTACACCTTC.

This clone showed up just once. The chain joins TRBV6-5 to TRBJ1-2; D not resolved. CDR1 and CDR2 (germline): MNHEY, SVGAGI. The CDR3 runs 16 residues. Trimming removed 4 bases from V and 0 bases from J, with 15 bases in between. For the CDR3, the DNA is TGTGCCAGCAGTTTGGGCTATTTCATCCCTAACTATGGCTACACCTTC. It yields the protein CASSLGYFIPNYGYTF.

The V gene is TRBV4-1, the J gene TRBJ2-2, with 9 nucleotides matching TRBD2. Germline CDR1 and CDR2: MGHRA and YSYEKL. V was pared by 4 bases and J by 4 bases, with 16 bases of the junction left unmatched. The CDR3 length is 19 residues. CDR3 protein: CASSPTTPPKRGVTGELFF. As DNA, the CDR3 is TGCGCCAGCAGCCCAACGACCCCTCCTAAGCGGGGGGTCACCGGGGAGCTGTTTTTT.

The chain carries TRBV6-1 and TRBJ2-5, with 11 bases identical to TRBD2. Germline CDR1 MNHNS, CDR2 SASEGT. The CDR3 runs to 13 residues. The V gene end was trimmed by 8 bases and the J gene end by 8 bases; junction bases not matched to a gene: 7. CDR3 loop: CASSTSGEATQYF. The CDR3 DNA reads TGTGCCAGCTCGACTAGCGGGGAGGCCACCCAGTACTTC.